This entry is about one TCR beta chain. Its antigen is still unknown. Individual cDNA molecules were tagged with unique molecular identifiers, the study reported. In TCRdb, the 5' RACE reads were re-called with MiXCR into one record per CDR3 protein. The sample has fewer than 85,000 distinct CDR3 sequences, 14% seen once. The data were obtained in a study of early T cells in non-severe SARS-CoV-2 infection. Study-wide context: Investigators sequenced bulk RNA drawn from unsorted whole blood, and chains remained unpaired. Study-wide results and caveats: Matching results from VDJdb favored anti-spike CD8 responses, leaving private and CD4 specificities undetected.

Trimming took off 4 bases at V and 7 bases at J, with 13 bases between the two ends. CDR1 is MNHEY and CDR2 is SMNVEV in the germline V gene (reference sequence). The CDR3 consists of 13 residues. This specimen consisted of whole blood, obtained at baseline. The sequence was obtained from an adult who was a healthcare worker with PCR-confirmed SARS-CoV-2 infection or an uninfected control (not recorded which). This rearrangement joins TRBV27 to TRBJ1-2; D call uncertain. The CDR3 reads CASSSPGLGGYTF. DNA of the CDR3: TGTGCCAGCAGTTCCCCCGGACTAGGTGGCTACACCTTC.